This T cell receptor beta chain was identified during a study of shared clonotypes between healthy human individuals. The overall study: Samples came from a couple of female and a few male donors aged 18 to 49. Findings and caveats of the study: Sampling used blood alone; tissue repertoires probably differ. Sharing across four donors was seen in 4% to 6.5% of naive CD4 clonotypes.

Libraries were prepared by immunoSEQ multiplex PCR; TCRdb keeps only in-frame clonotypes and omits some of them. The data show under 650,000 clones, approximately 95% seen once. Germline V gives CDR1 MDHEN, CDR2 SYDVKM. The CDR3 has 16 amino acids. V lost 5 bases and J lost 4; bases outside the gene matches: 11. Comment on this clone: Its antigen is unknown.

This clonotype originated in a woman under 40 in good health. The V gene is TRBV28, the J gene TRBJ2-3, with 8 bases matching TRBD2. The specimen was naive CD4+ T cells sorted from blood. Noted subset: CD45RA+ positively selected. The DNA for the CDR3 is TGTGCCAGCAGTGGCGGACTAGCCGAGAGAGCAGATACGCAGTATTTT. It specifies CASSGGLAERADTQYF.